The clone carrying this T cell receptor beta chain was seen just once. The CDR3 contains 14 residues. V dropped 3 bases and J dropped 5 bases, with 14 bases sitting between them. In germline, CDR1 is LNHDA, CDR2 SQIVND (reference sequence). The data were obtained in a study of cytomegalovirus exposure and HLA in healthy donors. Produced via immunoSEQ multiplex PCR; TCRdb's table is partial and in-frame only. This table holds about 150,000 clones, roughly nine tenths found once. The origin of this receptor is a woman aged 18-29 years in good health and CMV-seropositive. The chain uses TRBV19 and TRBJ2-7; no reliable D call. Sequenced material: PBMCs. The CDR3 region is CASSISSNSHEQYF. The DNA of the CDR3 is TGTGCCAGTAGTATTTCCAGTAATAGCCACGAGCAGTACTTC. The full variable domain, its missing parts supplied by reference TRBV19 and TRBJ2-7, is DGGITQSPKYLFRKEGQNVTLSCEQNLNHDAMYWYRQDPGQGLRLIYYSQIVNDFQKGDIAEGYSVSREKKESFPLTVTSAQKNPTAFYLCASSISSNSHEQYFGPGTRLTVT.